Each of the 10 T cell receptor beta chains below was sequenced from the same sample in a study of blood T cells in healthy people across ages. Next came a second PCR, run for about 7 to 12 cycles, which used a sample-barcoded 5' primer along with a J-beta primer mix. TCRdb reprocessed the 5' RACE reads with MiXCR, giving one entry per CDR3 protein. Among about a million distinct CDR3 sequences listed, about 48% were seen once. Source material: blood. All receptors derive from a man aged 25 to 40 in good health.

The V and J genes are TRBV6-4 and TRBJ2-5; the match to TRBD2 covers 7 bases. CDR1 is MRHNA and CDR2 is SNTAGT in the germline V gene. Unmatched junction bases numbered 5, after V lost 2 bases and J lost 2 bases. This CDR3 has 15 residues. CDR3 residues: CASSDRLAGQETQYF. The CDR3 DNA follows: TGTGCCAGCAGTGACCGACTAGCCGGTCAAGAGACCCAGTACTTC.

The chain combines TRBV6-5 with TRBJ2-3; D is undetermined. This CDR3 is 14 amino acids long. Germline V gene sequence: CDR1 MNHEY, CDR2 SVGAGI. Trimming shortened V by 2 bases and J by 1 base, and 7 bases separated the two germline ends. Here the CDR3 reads CASSYTVRTDTQYF. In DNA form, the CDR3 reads TGTGCCAGCAGTTACACCGTACGCACAGATACGCAGTATTTT.

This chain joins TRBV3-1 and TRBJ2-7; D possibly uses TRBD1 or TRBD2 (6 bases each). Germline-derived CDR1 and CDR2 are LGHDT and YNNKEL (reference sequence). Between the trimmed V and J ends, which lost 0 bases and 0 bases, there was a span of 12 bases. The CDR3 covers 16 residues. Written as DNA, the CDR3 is TGTGCCAGCAGCCAAGATCGGAGGGGGAGCTCCTACGAGCAGTACTTC. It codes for CASSQDRRGSSYEQYF.

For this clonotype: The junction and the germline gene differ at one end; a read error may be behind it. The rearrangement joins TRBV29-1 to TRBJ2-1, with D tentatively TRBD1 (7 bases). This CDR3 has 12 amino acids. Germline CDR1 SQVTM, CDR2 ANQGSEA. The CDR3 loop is CSVPGGGNEKFF. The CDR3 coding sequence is TGCAGCGTGCCAGGGGGAGGAAATGAGAAGTTCTTC.

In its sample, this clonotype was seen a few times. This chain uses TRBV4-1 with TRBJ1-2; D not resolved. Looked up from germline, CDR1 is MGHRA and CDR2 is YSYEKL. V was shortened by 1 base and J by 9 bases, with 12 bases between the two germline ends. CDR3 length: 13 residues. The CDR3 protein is CASSQAGGRSYTF. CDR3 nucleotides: TGCGCCAGCAGCCAAGCAGGAGGTAGGAGCTACACCTTC.

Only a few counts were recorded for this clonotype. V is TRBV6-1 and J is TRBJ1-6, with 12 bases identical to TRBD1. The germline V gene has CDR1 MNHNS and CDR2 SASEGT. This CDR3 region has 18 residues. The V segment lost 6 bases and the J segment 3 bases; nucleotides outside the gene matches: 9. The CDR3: CASSPGTGGSRYNSPLHF. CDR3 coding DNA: TGTGCCAGCAGCCCCGGGACAGGGGGCTCCCGCTATAATTCACCCCTCCACTTT.

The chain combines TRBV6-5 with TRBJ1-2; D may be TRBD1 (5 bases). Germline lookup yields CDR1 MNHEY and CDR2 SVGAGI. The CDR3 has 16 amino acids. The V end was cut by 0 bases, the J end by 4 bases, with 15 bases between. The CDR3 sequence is CASSYSTVRGVYGYTF. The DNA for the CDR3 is TGTGCCAGCAGTTACTCGACGGTCCGGGGGGTCTATGGCTACACCTTC.

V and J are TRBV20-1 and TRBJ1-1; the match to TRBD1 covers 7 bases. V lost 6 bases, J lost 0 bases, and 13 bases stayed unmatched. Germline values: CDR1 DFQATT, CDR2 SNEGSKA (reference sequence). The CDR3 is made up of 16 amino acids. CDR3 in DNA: TGCAGTGCCAAGAGTCCCGGGACAGTTATGAACACTGAAGCTTTCTTT. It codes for CSAKSPGTVMNTEAFF.

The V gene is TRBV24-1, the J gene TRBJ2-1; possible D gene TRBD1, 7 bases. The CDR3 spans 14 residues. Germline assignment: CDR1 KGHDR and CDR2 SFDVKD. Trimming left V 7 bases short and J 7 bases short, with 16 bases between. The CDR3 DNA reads TGTGCCACCAGGACCACAGGGGCGGGGAATGAGCAGTTCTTC. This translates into CATRTTGAGNEQFF.

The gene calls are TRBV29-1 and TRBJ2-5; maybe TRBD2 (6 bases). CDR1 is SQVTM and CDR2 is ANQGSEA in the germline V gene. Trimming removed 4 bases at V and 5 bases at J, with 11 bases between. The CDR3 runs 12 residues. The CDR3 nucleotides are TGCAGCGTTGTCGGGACTGGGGAGACCCAGTACTTC. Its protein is CSVVGTGETQYF.